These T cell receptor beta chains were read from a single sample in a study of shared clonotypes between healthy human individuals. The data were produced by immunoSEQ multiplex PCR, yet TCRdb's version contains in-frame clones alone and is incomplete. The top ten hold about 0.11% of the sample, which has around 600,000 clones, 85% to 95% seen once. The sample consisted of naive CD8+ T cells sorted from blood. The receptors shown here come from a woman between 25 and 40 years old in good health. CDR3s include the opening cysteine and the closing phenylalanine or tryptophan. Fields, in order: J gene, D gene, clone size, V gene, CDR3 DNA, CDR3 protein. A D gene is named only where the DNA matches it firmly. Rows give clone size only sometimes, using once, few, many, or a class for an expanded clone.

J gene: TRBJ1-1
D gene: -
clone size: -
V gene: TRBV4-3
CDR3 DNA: TGCGCCAGCAGCCGCATCGAAGACACTGAAGCTTTCTTT
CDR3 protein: CASSRIEDTEAFF

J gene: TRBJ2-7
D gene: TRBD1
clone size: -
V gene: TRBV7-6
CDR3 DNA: TGTGCCAGCAGCTTAGGGACAGGGGTCAACTACGAGCAGTACTTC
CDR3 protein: CASSLGTGVNYEQYF

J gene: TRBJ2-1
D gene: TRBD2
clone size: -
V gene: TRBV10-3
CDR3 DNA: TGTGCCATCAGCTCACTAGCGGGAGGAGGAGCCTACAATGAGCAGTTCTTC
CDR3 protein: CAISSLAGGGAYNEQFF

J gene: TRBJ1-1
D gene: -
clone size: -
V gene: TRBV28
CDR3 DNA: TGTGCCAGCAGTTTTGCCGTGAACACTGAAGCTTTCTTT
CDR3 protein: CASSFAVNTEAFF

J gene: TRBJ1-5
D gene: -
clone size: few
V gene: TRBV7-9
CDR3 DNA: TGTGCCAGCCAGGGAATCGGCAATCAGCCCCAGCATTTT
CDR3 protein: CASQGIGNQPQHF

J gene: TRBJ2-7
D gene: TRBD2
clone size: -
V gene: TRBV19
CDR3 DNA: TGTGCCAGTAGTATAGCCCGGCTAGCGGGACGTCAGGAGCAGTACTTC
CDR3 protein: CASSIARLAGRQEQYF

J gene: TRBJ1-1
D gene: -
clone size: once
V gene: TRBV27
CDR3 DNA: TGTGCCAGCAACACCGTAGGGGGGCGGACTGAAGCTTTCTTT
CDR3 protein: CASNTVGGRTEAFF

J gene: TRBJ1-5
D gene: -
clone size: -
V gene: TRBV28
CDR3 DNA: TGTGCCAGCAGTTTATTCAGTTTTGGCAGGGCTCCTCAGCCCCAGCATTTT
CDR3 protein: CASSLFSFGRAPQPQHF

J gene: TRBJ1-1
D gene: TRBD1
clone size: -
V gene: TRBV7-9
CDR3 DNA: TGTGCCAGCAGCTTAGCGCAAGGCAGGGGGGACACTGAAGCTTTCTTT
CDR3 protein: CASSLAQGRGDTEAFF

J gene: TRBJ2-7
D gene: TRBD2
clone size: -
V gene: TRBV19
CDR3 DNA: TGTGCCAGTAGTTTTGGGACTAGCACCTACGAGCAGTACTTC
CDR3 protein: CASSFGTSTYEQYF

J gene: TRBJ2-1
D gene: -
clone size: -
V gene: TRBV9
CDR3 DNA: TGTGCCAGCAGCGTAGGGACTCTCTACAGGGATGAGCAGTTCTTC
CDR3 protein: CASSVGTLYRDEQFF

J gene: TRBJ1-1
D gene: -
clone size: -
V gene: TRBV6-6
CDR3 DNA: TGTGCCAGCAGTCCCCAAAACACTGAAGCTTTCTTT
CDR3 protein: CASSPQNTEAFF

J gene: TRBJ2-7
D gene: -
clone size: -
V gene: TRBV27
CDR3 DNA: TGTGCCAGCAGTCTACAGGGACGATACGAGCAGTACTTC
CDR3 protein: CASSLQGRYEQYF

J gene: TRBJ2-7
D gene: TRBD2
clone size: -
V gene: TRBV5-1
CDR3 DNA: TGCGCCAGCAGCACGAGGACTAGCGTCTACGAGCAGTACTTC
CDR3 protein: CASSTRTSVYEQYF

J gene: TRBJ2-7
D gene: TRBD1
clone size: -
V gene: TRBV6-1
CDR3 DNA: TGTGCCAGCAGCCAGGGACAGGGCTACGAGCAGTACTTC
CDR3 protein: CASSQGQGYEQYF

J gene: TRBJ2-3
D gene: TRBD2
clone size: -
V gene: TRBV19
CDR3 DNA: TGTGCCAGTAGTATGGTACTAGCGGGAGGTCGCATTACGCAGTATTTT
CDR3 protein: CASSMVLAGGRITQYF

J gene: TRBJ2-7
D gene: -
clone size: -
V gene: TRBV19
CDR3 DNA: TGTGCCAGTAGTATGCTGCAGGGCAGTGGCGAGCAGTACTTC
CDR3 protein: CASSMLQGSGEQYF

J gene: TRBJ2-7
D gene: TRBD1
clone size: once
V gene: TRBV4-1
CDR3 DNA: TGCGCCAGCAGGAGACAGGGGCTGGGGGATGACGAGCAGTACTTC
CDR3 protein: CASRRQGLGDDEQYF

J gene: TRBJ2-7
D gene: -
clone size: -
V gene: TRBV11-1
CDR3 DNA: TGTGCCAGCAGCTTGACTACCTACGAGCAGTACTTC
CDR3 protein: CASSLTTYEQYF

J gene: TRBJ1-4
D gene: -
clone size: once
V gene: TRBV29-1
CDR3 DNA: TGCAGCGTCTGGGGGGCTGTGGGAACTAATGAAAAACTGTTTTTT
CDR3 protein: CSVWGAVGTNEKLFF

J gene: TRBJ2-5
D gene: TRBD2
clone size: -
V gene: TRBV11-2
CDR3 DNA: TGTGCCAGCAGCCATTTAGCGGGAGGAGGGAGGGAGACCCAGTACTTC
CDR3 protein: CASSHLAGGGRETQYF

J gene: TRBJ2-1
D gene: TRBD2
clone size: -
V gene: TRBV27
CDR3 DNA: TGTGCCAGCAGTTTAGGGTTACTAGCGGGAGGTACGGAAGTCTTC
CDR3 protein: CASSLGLLAGGTEVF

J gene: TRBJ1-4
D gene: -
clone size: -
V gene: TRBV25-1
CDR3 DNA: TGTGCCAGCAGTAAAACAGGGCTCCTGAATGAAAAACTGTTTTTT
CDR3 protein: CASSKTGLLNEKLFF

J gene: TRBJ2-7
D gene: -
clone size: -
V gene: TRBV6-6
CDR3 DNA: TGTGCCAGCAGTTACAAGCAGGACCATTCCGAGCAGTACTTC
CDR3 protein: CASSYKQDHSEQYF

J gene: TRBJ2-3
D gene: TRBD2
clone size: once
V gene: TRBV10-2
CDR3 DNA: TGCGCCAGCATAAAGCGGGAGGGCCTATTCACAGATACGCAGTATTTT
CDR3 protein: CASIKREGLFTDTQYF

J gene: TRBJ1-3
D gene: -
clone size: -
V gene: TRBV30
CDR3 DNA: TGTGCCTGGAGCGGGGGAAGGGAGCGCCGGTGGTCTGGAAACACCATATATTTT
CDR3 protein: CAWSGGRERRWSGNTIYF

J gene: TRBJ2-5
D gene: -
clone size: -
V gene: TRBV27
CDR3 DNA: TGTGCCAGCAGTTTTGGGGTCAGCTACAAGGAGACCCGGTACTTC
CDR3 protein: CASSFGVSYKETRYF

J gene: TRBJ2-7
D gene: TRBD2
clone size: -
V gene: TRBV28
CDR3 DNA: TGTGCCAGCAGTTTTGAACTAGCGGCATACTACGAGCAGTACTTC
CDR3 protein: CASSFELAAYYEQYF

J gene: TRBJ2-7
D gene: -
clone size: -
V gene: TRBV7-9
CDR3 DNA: TGTGCCAGCAGCTTGGCAGGGAGTGATATCTACGAGCAGTACTTC
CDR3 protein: CASSLAGSDIYEQYF

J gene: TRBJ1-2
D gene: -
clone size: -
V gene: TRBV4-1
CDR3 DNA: TGCGCCAGCAGCCAAGTAGTCTCGTCCGGCTACACCTTC
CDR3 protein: CASSQVVSSGYTF

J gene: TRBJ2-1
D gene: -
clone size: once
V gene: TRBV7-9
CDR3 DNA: TGTGCCAGCAGCCCCGTGGTAGGCTACAATGAGCAGTTCTTC
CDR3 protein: CASSPVVGYNEQFF

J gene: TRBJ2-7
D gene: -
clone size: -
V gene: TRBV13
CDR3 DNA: TGTGCCAGCAGCTACATGACTAGCTCCTACGAGCAGTACTTC
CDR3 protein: CASSYMTSSYEQYF

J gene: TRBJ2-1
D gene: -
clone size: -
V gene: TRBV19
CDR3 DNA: TGTGCCAGTAGTATGACCCGGTCCTACAATGAGCAGTTCTTC
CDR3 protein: CASSMTRSYNEQFF

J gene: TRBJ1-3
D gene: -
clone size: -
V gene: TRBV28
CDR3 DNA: TGTGCCAGCAGTTTAGTGGGAACTGGAAACACCATATATTTT
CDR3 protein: CASSLVGTGNTIYF

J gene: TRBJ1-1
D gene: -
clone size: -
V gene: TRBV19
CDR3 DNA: TGTGCCAGCCAGTCCGGGGAGAACACTGAAGCTTTCTTT
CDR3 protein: CASQSGENTEAFF

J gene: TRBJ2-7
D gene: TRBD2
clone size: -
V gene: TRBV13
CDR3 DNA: TGTGCCAGCAGCTCGACCGGGACTAGCGGGACCTACGAGCAGTACTTC
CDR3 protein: CASSSTGTSGTYEQYF

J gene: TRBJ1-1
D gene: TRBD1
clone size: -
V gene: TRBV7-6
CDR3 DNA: TGTGCCAGCAGCCGACAGGGCCTGAACACTGAAGCTTTCTTT
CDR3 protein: CASSRQGLNTEAFF

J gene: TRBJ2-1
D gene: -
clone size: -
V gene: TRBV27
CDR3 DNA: TGTGCCAGCAGTTTATCATCCCCAAATGAGCAGTTCTTC
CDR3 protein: CASSLSSPNEQFF

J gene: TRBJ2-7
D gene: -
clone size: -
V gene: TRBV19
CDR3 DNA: TGTGCCAGTACCCCCGGGCCTCTAACCGGGGAGCAGTACTTC
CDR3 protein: CASTPGPLTGEQYF

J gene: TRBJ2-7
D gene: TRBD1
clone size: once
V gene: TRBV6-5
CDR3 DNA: TGTGCCAGCACTCAGACAGGGACGTTCTACGAGCAGTACTTC
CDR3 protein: CASTQTGTFYEQYF

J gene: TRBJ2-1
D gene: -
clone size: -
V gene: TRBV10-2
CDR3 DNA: TGCGCCAGCAGTGAGCGCCCAGCGGTCGTCAATGAGCAGTTCTTC
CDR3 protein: CASSERPAVVNEQFF

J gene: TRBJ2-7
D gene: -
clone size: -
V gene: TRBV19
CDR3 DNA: TGTGCCAGTAGTATAGTTGGGACCTCTACCTACGAGCAGTACTTC
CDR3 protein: CASSIVGTSTYEQYF

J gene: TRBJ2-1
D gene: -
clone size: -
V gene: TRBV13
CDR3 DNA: TGTGCCAGCAGCTTTTCTAGCAGCAATGAGCAGTTCTTC
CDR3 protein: CASSFSSSNEQFF

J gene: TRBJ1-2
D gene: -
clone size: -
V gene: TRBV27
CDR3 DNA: TGTGCCAGCAGGGAACAGGGTTATAGCCCCTATGGCTACACCTTC
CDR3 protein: CASREQGYSPYGYTF

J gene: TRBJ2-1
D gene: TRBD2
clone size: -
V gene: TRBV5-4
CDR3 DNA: TGTGCCAGCAGCTTGGGGGGACTAATGATTGAGCAGTTCTTC
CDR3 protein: CASSLGGLMIEQFF

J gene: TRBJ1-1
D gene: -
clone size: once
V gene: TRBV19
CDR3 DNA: TGTGCCAGTATGGAGGCGGGGATTAACACTGAAGCTTTCTTT
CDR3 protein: CASMEAGINTEAFF

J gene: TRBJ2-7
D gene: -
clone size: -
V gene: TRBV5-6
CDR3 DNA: TGTGCCAGCAGCTTTAACGGGAAACTACCCTCCTACGAGCAGTACTTC
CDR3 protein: CASSFNGKLPSYEQYF

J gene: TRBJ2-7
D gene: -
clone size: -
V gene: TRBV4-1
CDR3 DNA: TGCGCCAGCAGCCAAAAGACTTCTCCGGGGCTCGCCTACGAGCAGTACTTC
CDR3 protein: CASSQKTSPGLAYEQYF

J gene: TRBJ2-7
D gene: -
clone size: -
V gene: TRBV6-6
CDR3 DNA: TGTGCCAGCAGCCAGAGCTCCTACGAGCAGTACTTC
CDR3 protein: CASSQSSYEQYF

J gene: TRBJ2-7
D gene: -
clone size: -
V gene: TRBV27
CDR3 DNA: TGTGCCAGCAGTTTAGGGGCCCCCTACGAGCAGTACTTC
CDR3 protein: CASSLGAPYEQYF

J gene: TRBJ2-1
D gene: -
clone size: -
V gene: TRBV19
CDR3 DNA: TGTGCCAGTAGTATAGTCCCACAGGTGAGCTCCTACAATGAGCAGTTCTTC
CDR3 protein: CASSIVPQVSSYNEQFF

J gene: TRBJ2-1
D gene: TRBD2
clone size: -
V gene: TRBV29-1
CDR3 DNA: TGCAGCGTTGAAGATCCGGGACTAGCGGGATGGAATGAGCAGTTCTTC
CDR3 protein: CSVEDPGLAGWNEQFF

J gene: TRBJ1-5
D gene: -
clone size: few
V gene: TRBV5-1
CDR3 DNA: TGCGCCAGCAGCCCTATAGGCAATCAGCCCCAGCATTTT
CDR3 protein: CASSPIGNQPQHF

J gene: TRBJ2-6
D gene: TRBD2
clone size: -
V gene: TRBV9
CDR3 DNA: TGTGCCAGCAGCGGGACTAGCGGCCCGTCTGGGGCCAACGTCCTGACTTTC
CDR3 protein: CASSGTSGPSGANVLTF